This T cell receptor beta chain was identified in a study of cytomegalovirus exposure and HLA in healthy donors. Overall study results and limits: A later analysis linked a missense DCLRE1C variant to TCR beta V- and J-gene trimming. Cytomegalovirus association was listed for 150 to 200 TCR beta chains.

Points on this clone: Antigen unknown.

The CDR3 has 14 amino acids. V lost 0 bases to trimming and J lost 6 bases, with 12 bases between them. Germline V CDR1 and CDR2: MNHEY, SVGAGI. PCR amplification relied on 60 Vbeta primers (plus 13 Jbeta primers). Per the authors' pipeline: Approximately 72 million unique TCR beta chains, about 11 million of them shared, were counted by a later analysis. Measured with immunoSEQ multiplex PCR; TCRdb has only the in-frame clones, and not every one. V and J calls and clone size come straight from that table; D and trimming were deduced from the DNA. This table holds about 110,000 clones, nearly 75% found once.

The clonotype comes from a man under 40 in good health and CMV-seropositive. The genes are TRBV6-5 and TRBJ2-7, with D unclear. Sequenced: PBMCs. CDR3 sequence (DNA): TGTGCCAGCAGTTACTCGTCTGGAGTTAGCGAGCAGTACTTC. Protein sequence: CASSYSSGVSEQYF.